What follows describes a single T cell receptor beta chain. Its antigen is unknown. Autoimmune disease history or systemic immunosuppression barred patients. These data belong to a study of OX40 agonist ivuxolimab in advanced cancers. Study summary: In three patients, partial responses were observed, one with hepatocellular carcinoma and two with cutaneous melanoma.

Regarding the study as a whole: CD8+ T cells (on average) carried more expanded clones than CD4+ T cells. Antigen specificity of clonally expanded peripheral T cells was not established.

The data were produced by immunoSEQ multiplex PCR, yet TCRdb's version contains in-frame clones alone and is incomplete. This sample carries 90,000 to 150,000 clones, roughly nine tenths of them seen once, and the ten largest clones take around 0.57%. CDR1 and CDR2 from the germline V gene are SQVTM and ANQGSEA. This CDR3 has 10 residues. With 7 bases removed from V and 4 bases from J, the gap between germline ends came to 7 bases. The chain uses TRBV29-1 and TRBJ2-5; D is ambiguous. This material consisted of CD4+ or CD8+ T cells sorted from blood, taken in a trial of the OX40 agonist ivuxolimab. This clonotype originated in an adult with an advanced solid tumor such as melanoma, head and neck, liver or kidney cancer. The CDR3 protein is CSALTETQYF. The DNA for the CDR3 is TGCAGCGCTCTAACAGAGACCCAGTACTTC. Full variable domain (missing parts from reference TRBV29-1 and TRBJ2-5): SAVISQKPSRDICQRGTSLTIQCQVDSQVTMMFWYRQQPGQSLTLIATANQGSEATYESGFVIDKFPISRPNLTFSTLTVSNMSPEDSSIYLCSALTETQYFGPGTRLLVL.